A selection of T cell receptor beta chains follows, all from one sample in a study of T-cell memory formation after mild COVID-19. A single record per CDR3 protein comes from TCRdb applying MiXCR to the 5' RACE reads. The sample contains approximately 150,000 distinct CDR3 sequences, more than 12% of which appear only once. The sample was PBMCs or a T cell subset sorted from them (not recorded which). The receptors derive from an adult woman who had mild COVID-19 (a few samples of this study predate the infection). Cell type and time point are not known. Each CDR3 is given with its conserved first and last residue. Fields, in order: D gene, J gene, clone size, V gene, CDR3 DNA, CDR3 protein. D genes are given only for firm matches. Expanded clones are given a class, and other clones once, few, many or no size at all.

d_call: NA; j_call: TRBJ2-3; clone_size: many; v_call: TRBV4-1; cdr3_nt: TGCGCCAGCAGCCCTACCGGCAACGCGGCAGATACGCAGTATTTT; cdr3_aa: CASSPTGNAADTQYF
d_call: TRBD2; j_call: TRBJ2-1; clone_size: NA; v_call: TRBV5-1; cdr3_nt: TGCGCCAGCAGCCTCGGACTAGCGGGAGCGTCCTACAATGAGCAGTTCTTC; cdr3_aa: CASSLGLAGASYNEQFF
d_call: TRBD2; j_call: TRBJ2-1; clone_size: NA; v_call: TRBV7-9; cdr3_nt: TGTGCCAGCAGCAATAGCGGGAGGGCCAACAATGAGCAGTTCTTC; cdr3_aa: CASSNSGRANNEQFF
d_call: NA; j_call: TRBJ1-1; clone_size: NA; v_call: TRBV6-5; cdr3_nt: TGTGCCAGCAGTTACTCGAGGCCCGGCACTGAAGCTTTCTTT; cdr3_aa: CASSYSRPGTEAFF
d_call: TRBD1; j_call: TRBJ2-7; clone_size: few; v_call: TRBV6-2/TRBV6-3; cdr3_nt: TGTGCCAGCAGTCTCTCAGGGGGCCGAAGCTCCTACGAGCAGTACTTC; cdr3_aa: CASSLSGGRSSYEQYF
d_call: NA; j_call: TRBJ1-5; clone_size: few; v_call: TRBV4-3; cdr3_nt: TGCGCCAGCAGCCAAGATCTGACAAGAAATCAGCCCCAGCATTTT; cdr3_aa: CASSQDLTRNQPQHF
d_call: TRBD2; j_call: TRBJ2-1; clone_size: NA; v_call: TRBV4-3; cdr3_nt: TGCGCCAGCAGCCAAGATTTGGCCAGCGGGAGGGCCAATGAGCAGTTCTTC; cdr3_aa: CASSQDLASGRANEQFF
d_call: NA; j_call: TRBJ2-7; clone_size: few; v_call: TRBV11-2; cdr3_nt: TGTGCCAGCAGCTTAGTAGGTTCAACCGGCTACGAGCAGTACTTC; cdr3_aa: CASSLVGSTGYEQYF
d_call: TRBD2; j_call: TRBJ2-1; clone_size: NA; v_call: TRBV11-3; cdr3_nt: TGTGCCAGCAGCTTAGTACTAGCGGGAGGATTTGTCAATGAGCAGTTCTTC; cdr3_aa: CASSLVLAGGFVNEQFF
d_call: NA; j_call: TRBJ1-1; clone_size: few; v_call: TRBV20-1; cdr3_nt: TGCAGTGCTAGACCCCCGGAGACTGAAGCTTTCTTT; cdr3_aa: CSARPPETEAFF
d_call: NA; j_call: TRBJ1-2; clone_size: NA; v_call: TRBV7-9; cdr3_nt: TGTGCCAGCAGCTTAGGCGTAGGACGGGATGGCTACACCTTC; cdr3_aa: CASSLGVGRDGYTF
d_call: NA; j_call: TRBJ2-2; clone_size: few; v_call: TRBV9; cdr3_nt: TGTGCCAGCGGGAGGGGACAGTGGGGTTGGACCGGGGAGCTGTTTTTT; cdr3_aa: CASGRGQWGWTGELFF
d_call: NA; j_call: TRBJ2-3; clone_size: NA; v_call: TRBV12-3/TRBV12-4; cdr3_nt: TGTGCCAGCAGTTTTGTTGGCACAGATACGCAGTATTTT; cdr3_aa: CASSFVGTDTQYF
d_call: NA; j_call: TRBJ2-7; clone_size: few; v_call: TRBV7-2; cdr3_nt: TGTGCCAGCAGCTTAGGGTTGGGGGTCAGCTACGAGCAGTACTTC; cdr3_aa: CASSLGLGVSYEQYF
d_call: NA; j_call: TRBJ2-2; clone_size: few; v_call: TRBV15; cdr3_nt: TGTGCCACCAGCAGAGCGGAGGAGGAGCTGTTTTTT; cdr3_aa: CATSRAEEELFF
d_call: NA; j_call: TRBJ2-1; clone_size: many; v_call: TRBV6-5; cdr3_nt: TGTGCCAGCAGTTACACAGGTTACAATGAGCAGTTCTTC; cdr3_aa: CASSYTGYNEQFF
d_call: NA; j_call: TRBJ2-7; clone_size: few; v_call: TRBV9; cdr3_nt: TGTGCCAGCAGCGCCGACCTACTCAGCTCCTACGAGCAGTACTTC; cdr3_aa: CASSADLLSSYEQYF
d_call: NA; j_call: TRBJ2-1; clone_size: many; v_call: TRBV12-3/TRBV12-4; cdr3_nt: TGTGCCAGCAGTTTAGGGGGTTGGCAGGGAGACAATGAGCAGTTCTTC; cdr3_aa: CASSLGGWQGDNEQFF
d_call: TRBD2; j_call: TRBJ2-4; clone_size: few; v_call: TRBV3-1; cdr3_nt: TGTGCCAGCAGCCAATGGAGCGGGAAGGCCAAAAACATTCAGTACTTC; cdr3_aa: CASSQWSGKAKNIQYF
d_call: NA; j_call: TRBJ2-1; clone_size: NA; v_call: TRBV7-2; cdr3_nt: TGTGCCAGCAGGGATAAGGGCAGCTGGGATGAGCAGTTCTTC; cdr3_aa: CASRDKGSWDEQFF
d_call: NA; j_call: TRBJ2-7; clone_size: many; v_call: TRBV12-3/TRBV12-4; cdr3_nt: TGTGCCAGCAGCAATTCTTTAGAGGAGCAGTACTTC; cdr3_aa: CASSNSLEEQYF
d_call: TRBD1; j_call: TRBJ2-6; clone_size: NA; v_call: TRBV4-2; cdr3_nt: TGTGCCAGCAGCCAAATGACAGGGACGCTCTCTGGGGCCAACGTCCTGACTTTC; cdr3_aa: CASSQMTGTLSGANVLTF
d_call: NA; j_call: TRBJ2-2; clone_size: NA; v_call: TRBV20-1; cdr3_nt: TGCAGTGCTAGAGCCAAGGACAGAGCGAACACCGGGGAGCTGTTTTTT; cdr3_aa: CSARAKDRANTGELFF